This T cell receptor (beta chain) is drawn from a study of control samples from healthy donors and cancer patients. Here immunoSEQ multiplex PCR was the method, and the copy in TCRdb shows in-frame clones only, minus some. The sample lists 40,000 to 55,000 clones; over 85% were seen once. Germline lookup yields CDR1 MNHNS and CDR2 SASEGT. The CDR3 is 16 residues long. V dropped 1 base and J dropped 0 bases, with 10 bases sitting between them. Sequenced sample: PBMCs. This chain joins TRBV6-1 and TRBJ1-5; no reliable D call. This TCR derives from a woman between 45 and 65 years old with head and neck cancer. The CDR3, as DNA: TGTGCCAGCAGTGAAGTCGAGTTTCGTAGCAATCAGCCCCAGCATTTT. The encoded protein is CASSEVEFRSNQPQHF.